A single sample gave rise to the 32 T cell receptor beta chains below, sequenced in a study of low-dose radiotherapy and immunotherapy resistance in tumors. Amplification, which lasted approximately 19 PCR cycles, used a constant-region primer and V-primer adapter to amplify TCRs. Using its own MiXCR run on the reads, TCRdb lists one record per CDR3 protein. The top ten clones hold approximately 8.4% of a sample with approximately 52,000 distinct CDR3 sequences, approximately 33% of them seen once. Time point specified: after trial treatment. The sample's treatment: LDRT plus nivolumab, ipilimumab, low-dose cyclophosphamide and aspirin (RACIN trial). The sequencing used PBMCs, collected after low-dose radiotherapy plus immunotherapy. The receptors were sampled from a male donor with rectosigmoid adenocarcinoma.

This clonotype was seen ten or more times. This chain links TRBV6-2 or TRBV6-3 with TRBJ1-1; D is possibly TRBD1 (5 bases). CDR3 length: 15 amino acids. With 6 bases removed from V and 4 bases from J, the gap between germline ends came to 18 bases. Germline CDR1 is MNHEY and CDR2 is SVGEGT. DNA of the CDR3: TGTGCCAGCAGCCCACCGGGGGGGGGTGCCACTGAAGCTTTCTTT. It yields the protein CASSPPGGGATEAFF.

In this sample, this clonotype turned up many times. The rearrangement uses TRBV4-3 and TRBJ1-2; D may be TRBD1 (5 bases). The CDR3 runs to 15 residues. Trimming pared 4 bases from V and 0 bases from J, leaving 12 bases between. Germline V gene lookup returns CDR1 LGHNA and CDR2 YSLEER. For the CDR3, the DNA is TGCGCCAGCAGCCGCGAAACAGGCGCTAACTATGGCTACACCTTC. Its translation is CASSRETGANYGYTF.

The chain has TRBV28 and TRBJ2-7; 7 positions match TRBD1. Per the germline V gene, CDR1 is MDHEN and CDR2 is SYDVKM. CDR3 length: 14 residues. Trimming took 3 bases from V and 2 from J; bases not matched to a gene: 4. The CDR3 loop reads CASSLPQGTYEQYF. In DNA, the CDR3 is TGTGCCAGCAGTTTGCCACAGGGGACCTACGAGCAGTACTTC.

This clonotype was seen ten or more times. The V gene is TRBV19, the J gene TRBJ2-3, with D unresolved. Germline V gene data show CDR1 as LNHDA and CDR2 as SQIVND (reference sequence). This CDR3 is 15 amino acids long. V was clipped by 3 bases and J by 3 bases, with 13 bases between them. This CDR3 reads CASSIRPRPTDTQYF. CDR3 nucleotides: TGTGCCAGTAGTATTCGACCTCGGCCAACAGATACGCAGTATTTT.

At least ten counts were recorded for this clonotype. The chain recombines TRBV6-2 or TRBV6-3 with TRBJ2-5; no clear D. V lost 3 bases and J 5 bases, leaving 13 bases between the germline ends. Germline V gene lookup returns CDR1 MNHEY and CDR2 SVGEGT. This CDR3 is 14 amino acids long. The CDR3 loop reads CASSYATLTETQYF. In DNA form, the CDR3 reads TGTGCCAGCAGTTATGCTACCCTGACGGAGACCCAGTACTTC.

This clonotype was seen many times. The chain is built from TRBV7-2 and TRBJ2-7, with a tentative D call TRBD2 (7 bases). The V and J ends lost 4 bases and 1 base respectively, with 14 bases between them. Germline values: CDR1 SGHTA, CDR2 FQGNSA. This CDR3 is 15 amino acids long. The chain's CDR3 is CASSSRRGGSYEQYF. In DNA form, the CDR3 reads TGTGCCAGCAGCTCACGGAGGGGGGGATCCTACGAGCAGTACTTC.

The V call is TRBV28, the J call TRBJ2-4, with no clear D. This CDR3 is built from 16 residues. Germline lookup yields CDR1 MDHEN and CDR2 SYDVKM. Trimming pared 2 bases from V and 1 base from J, leaving 12 bases between. This CDR3 is CASSLRSGQAKNIQYF. CDR3 DNA: TGTGCCAGCAGTTTAAGGTCAGGTCAGGCCAAAAACATTCAGTACTTC.

V usage is TRBV7-9 and J usage is TRBJ1-3; TRBD1 is a possible D gene (5 bases). CDR3 length: 15 residues. V lost 5 bases and J 1 base, leaving 12 bases between the germline ends. Germline V CDR1 and CDR2: SEHNR, FQNEAQ (reference sequence). CDR3 residues: CASSPEQESGNTIYF. CDR3 coding DNA: TGTGCCAGCAGCCCAGAACAGGAGTCTGGAAACACCATATATTTT.

As for this clonotype: A read error is the likely source, as a far larger clone sits one nucleotide away. The chain joins TRBV5-3 to TRBJ2-1; 7 nucleotides line up with TRBD2. TRBV5-3 is annotated as an ORF whose role is uncertain. This CDR3 contains 16 residues. J was trimmed by 10 bases and V by 5 bases; bases with no gene match: 18. The CDR3 sequence: CARSVSGGGLSDEQFF. CDR3 bases: TGTGCCAGAAGTGTTTCAGGCGGGGGATTATCGGACGAGCAGTTCTTC.

Turning to this clonotype: This likely came from a read error, as a far larger clone is one base away. This rearrangement joins TRBV12-3 or TRBV12-4 to TRBJ1-1; 9 bases are shared with TRBD1. The length of the CDR3 is 13 residues. After removal of 7 bases from V and 14 bases from J, the junction contained 14 bases not matched to a gene. CDR3 sequence: CASNQAGTGSAFF. CDR3 nucleotide sequence: TGTGCCAGCAACCAAGCGGGGACAGGGAGTGCCTTCTTT.

The chain links TRBV18 to TRBJ1-4; D is unresolved. CDR3 length: 13 amino acids. Germline lookup yields CDR1 KGHSH and CDR2 LQKENI. V dropped 4 bases and J dropped 1 base, with 4 bases sitting between them. The CDR3 nucleotides are TGTGCCAGCTCACAGGGAACTAATGAAAAACTGTTTTTT. This sequence encodes CASSQGTNEKLFF. The full variable domain, rest sourced from reference TRBV18 and TRBJ1-4, is NAGVMQNPRHLVRRRGQEARLRCSPMKGHSHVYWYRQLPEEGLKFMVYLQKENIIDESGMPKERFSAEFPKEGPSILRIQQVVRGDSAAYFCASSQGTNEKLFFGSGTQLSVL.

This clonotype was seen many times. CDR3 amino acids: CASSDPQNEQFF. The CDR3 region has the DNA TGTGCCAGCAGTGACCCTCAGAATGAGCAGTTCTTC. The chain uses TRBV6-2 or TRBV6-3 and TRBJ2-1; no firm D call. Germline V gives CDR1 MNHEY, CDR2 SVGEGT. With 5 bases removed from V and 7 bases from J, the gap between germline ends came to 9 bases. The CDR3 sequence is 12 residues long.

This clonotype was seen at least ten times. The rearrangement links TRBV20-1 to TRBJ2-2; TRBD2 agrees at 11 bases. The V and J ends lost 3 bases and 3 bases, in that order; junction bases with no gene match: 6. Germline V gives CDR1 DFQATT, CDR2 SNEGSKA (reference sequence). This CDR3 is built from 16 residues. CDR3 bases: TGCAGTGCTAGGCCTCTAGCGGGGGGTGACACCGGGGAGCTGTTTTTT. Translation gives CSARPLAGGDTGELFF.

As concerns this clonotype: At one end, the junction sequence differs from germline, possibly due to a read error. The gene calls are TRBV4-1 and TRBJ2-3; the D gene is possibly TRBD2 (6 bases). CDR3 length: 14 amino acids. The V gene's germline CDR1 is MGHRA and CDR2 YSYEKL. As DNA, the CDR3 is TGTGCCAGCAGCCAAGGGGAGGGCACAGATACGCAGTATTTT. This codes for CASSQGEGTDTQYF.

This clonotype was found many times. This chain uses TRBV12-3 or TRBV12-4 with TRBJ2-2; D tentatively reads TRBD1 or TRBD2 (6 bases each). The CDR3 spans 16 residues. The V and J ends lost 6 bases and 3 bases respectively, with 17 bases between them. In DNA, the CDR3 is TGTGCCAGCAGCAGGGGACTGACCCGCGACACCGGGGAGCTGTTTTTT. This translates into CASSRGLTRDTGELFF.

This clonotype was observed many times. The CDR3 spells CASSAEGVRVGNIQYF. CDR3 coding DNA: TGTGCCAGCTCGGCTGAGGGGGTCAGGGTTGGAAACATTCAGTACTTC. The genes are TRBV18 and TRBJ2-4; D perhaps matches TRBD1 (6 bases). V was shortened by 6 bases and J by 6 bases, with 21 bases between the two germline ends. Germline values: CDR1 KGHSH, CDR2 LQKENI. This CDR3 is built from 16 residues.

The chain carries TRBV15 and TRBJ1-2, with 7 bases aligning to TRBD1. This CDR3 is built from 14 residues. Germline CDR1 is LNHNV and CDR2 is YYDKDF (reference sequence). After removal of 5 bases from V and 4 bases from J, the junction contained 7 bases not matched to a gene. The CDR3 loop is CATSPRQGAYGYTF. CDR3 sequence (DNA): TGTGCCACCAGCCCACGACAGGGCGCCTATGGCTACACCTTC.

This clonotype occurred many times. The rearrangement links TRBV7-8 to TRBJ1-2; D not resolved. Per the germline V gene, CDR1 is SGHVS and CDR2 is FQNEAQ. The CDR3 is made up of 16 amino acids. V lost 2 bases to trimming and J lost 1 base, with 14 bases between them. The CDR3 DNA reads as TGTGCCAGCAGCTTACATGTGGGAGCTCTTAACTATGGCTACACCTTC. Translating gives CASSLHVGALNYGYTF.

The chain has TRBV5-5 and TRBJ1-1; the match to TRBD1 covers 7 bases. Unmatched junction bases numbered 6, after V lost 3 bases and J lost 1 base. The CDR3 contains 15 residues. CDR1 is SGHKS and CDR2 is YYEKEE in the germline V gene (reference sequence). The CDR3 region has the DNA TGTGCCAGCAGCTCCATCCGACAGGGGAACACTGAAGCTTTCTTT. Translating gives CASSSIRQGNTEAFF.

In this sample, this clonotype turned up many times. This sequence joins TRBV7-2 and TRBJ2-2, with D maybe TRBD2 (7 bases). CDR1 and CDR2 (germline): SGHTA, FQGNSA. CDR3 length: 16 amino acids. Trimming took off 5 bases at V and 6 bases at J, with 19 bases between the two ends. As DNA, the CDR3 is TGTGCCAGCAGCCCTAGGGGGGGGGCGCCCCCCGGGGAGCTGTTTTTT. It encodes CASSPRGGAPPGELFF.

The count of this clonotype is one. CDR3 region: CASSSTENTGELFF. The CDR3 DNA sequence: TGTGCCAGCAGTTCCACAGAGAACACCGGGGAGCTGTTTTTT. V and J are TRBV12-3 or TRBV12-4 and TRBJ2-2; no clear D gene. The V and J ends lost 4 bases and 1 base respectively, with 7 bases between them. The CDR3 consists of 14 residues.

There are a few counts of this clonotype. The chain joins TRBV9 to TRBJ2-7; either TRBD1 or TRBD2 may fit D (5 bases each). Germline CDR1 is SGDLS and CDR2 is YYNGEE. V dropped 5 bases and J dropped 6 bases, with 18 bases sitting between them. CDR3 length: 14 amino acids. The CDR3 region is CASSGRSGTGEQYF. CDR3 coding DNA: TGTGCCAGCAGTGGGCGCTCAGGGACGGGCGAGCAGTACTTC.

V gene TRBV5-1 combines with J gene TRBJ2-2; D could derive from TRBD1 or TRBD2 (5 bases each). CDR3 length equals 13 residues. Germline V lookup: CDR1 SGHRS, CDR2 YFSETQ. V dropped 3 bases and J dropped 4 bases, with 7 bases sitting between them. In nucleotides, the CDR3 is TGCGCCAGCAGCTGGGACGGCACCGGGGAGCTGTTTTTT. This gives the protein CASSWDGTGELFF.

Remarks on this clonotype: A read error may account for a junction end that differs from germline. V gene TRBV13 combines with J gene TRBJ1-2, with D possibly being TRBD1 (5 bases). The CDR3 extends over 15 amino acids. From germline, CDR1 is PRHDT and CDR2 FYEKMQ (reference sequence). The CDR3 region is CATSRDRAGTYGYTF. The DNA for the CDR3 is TGTGCCACCAGCAGAGATAGGGCAGGGACCTATGGCTACACCTTC.

The count of this clonotype is one. The chain combines TRBV6-6 with TRBJ2-7, with 8 bases matching TRBD2. The trim removed 0 bases at V and 1 base at J, leaving 5 bases unmatched. The CDR3 runs to 16 residues. Per the germline V gene, CDR1 is MNHNY and CDR2 is SVGAGI (reference sequence). As DNA, the CDR3 is TGTGCCAGCAGTTACTCGATGGCTAGCGGGTCCTACGAGCAGTACTTC. Residues: CASSYSMASGSYEQYF.

In this sample, this clonotype turned up many times. The chain links TRBV28 to TRBJ2-1; perhaps TRBD2 as D (7 bases). V was cut by 5 bases and J by 9 bases, with 11 bases left in between. Germline V gives CDR1 MDHEN, CDR2 SYDVKM. The CDR3 is 12 residues long. CDR3 nucleotide sequence: TGTGCCAGCAGTCCAGGGGAGGGTGAGCAGTTCTTC. As protein: CASSPGEGEQFF.

The chain has TRBV10-2 and TRBJ1-5; 10 bases are a match to TRBD1. Unmatched junction bases numbered 7, after V lost 2 bases and J lost 3 bases. Germline values: CDR1 WSHSY, CDR2 SAAADI. This CDR3 region has 17 residues. The CDR3 DNA reads TGCGCCAGCAGTGAGGGACAGGGGGTCTCGGCCAATCAGCCCCAGCATTTT. This translates into CASSEGQGVSANQPQHF.

This clonotype was counted at least ten times. The chain uses TRBV7-2 and TRBJ2-3, with D perhaps TRBD1 (6 bases). Trimming took 2 bases from V and 6 from J, leaving 9 bases between them. The germline gives CDR1 SGHTA, CDR2 FQGNSA. This CDR3 has 13 residues. The chain's CDR3 is CASSLMDSDTQYF. The CDR3 DNA reads TGTGCCAGCAGCTTAATGGACAGCGATACGCAGTATTTT.

This clonotype was observed many times. V is TRBV29-1 and J is TRBJ2-7, with D unclear. With 4 bases removed from V and 3 bases from J, the gap between germline ends came to 10 bases. Germline CDR1 is SQVTM and CDR2 is ANQGSEA. This CDR3 is built from 12 residues. CDR3 residues: CSVVRGNYEQYF. Written as DNA, the CDR3 is TGCAGCGTTGTTCGCGGAAACTACGAGCAGTACTTC.

With respect to this clonotype: This likely came from a read error, as a far larger clone is one base away. The chain combines TRBV27 with TRBJ1-3; TRBD1 matches 7 bases. Germline CDR1 is MNHEY and CDR2 is SMNVEV (reference sequence). This CDR3 is built from 14 residues. V trimming: 10 bases; J trimming: 0 bases; junction bases outside the gene matches: 6. CDR3 nucleotide sequence: TGTGCCAACAAGACAGGGTCCTCTGGAAACACCATATATTTT. This codes for CANKTGSSGNTIYF.

At least ten counts were recorded for this clonotype. The chain recombines TRBV21-1 with TRBJ2-7. TRBV21-1 is assigned pseudogene status. This CDR3 is built from 12 residues. The CDR3 DNA sequence: TGTGCCAGCAGCACACGAACCTACGAGCAGTACTTC. Its protein is CASSTRTYEQYF.

The J gene is TRBJ2-1, the V gene TRBV6-1, with 7 bases matching TRBD2. The CDR3 consists of 14 residues. Germline-derived CDR1 and CDR2 are MNHNS and SASEGT. The trim removed 10 bases at V and 0 bases at J, leaving 6 bases unmatched. The DNA of the CDR3 is TGTGCCACTGTCGGGACTAACTCCTACAATGAGCAGTTCTTC. It is translated as CATVGTNSYNEQFF.